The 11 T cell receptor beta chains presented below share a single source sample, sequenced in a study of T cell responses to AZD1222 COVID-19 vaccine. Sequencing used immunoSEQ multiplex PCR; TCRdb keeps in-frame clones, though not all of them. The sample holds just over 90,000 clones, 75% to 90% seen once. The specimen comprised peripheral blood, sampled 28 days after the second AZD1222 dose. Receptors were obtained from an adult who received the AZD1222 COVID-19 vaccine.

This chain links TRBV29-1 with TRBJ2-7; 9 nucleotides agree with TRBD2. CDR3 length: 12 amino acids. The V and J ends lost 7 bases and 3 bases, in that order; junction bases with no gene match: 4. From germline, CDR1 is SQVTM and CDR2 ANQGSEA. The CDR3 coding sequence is TGCAGCGCGTCTAGCGGGATCTACGAGCAGTACTTC. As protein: CSASSGIYEQYF.

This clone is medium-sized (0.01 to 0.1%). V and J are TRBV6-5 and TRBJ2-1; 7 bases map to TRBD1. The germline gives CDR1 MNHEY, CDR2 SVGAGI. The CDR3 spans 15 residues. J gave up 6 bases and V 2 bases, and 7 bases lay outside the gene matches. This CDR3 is CASSYNPTGSNEQFF. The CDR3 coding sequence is TGTGCCAGCAGTTACAATCCGACAGGGAGCAATGAGCAGTTCTTC.

The CDR3 sequence: CASSLSPGTGDNTIYF. In DNA, the CDR3 is TGTGCCAGCAGTTTATCCCCCGGGACAGGGGACAACACCATATATTTT. The rearrangement links TRBV27 to TRBJ1-3, with 10 bases lining up with TRBD1. After removal of 0 bases from V and 7 bases from J, the junction contained 6 bases not matched to a gene. Germline-derived CDR1 and CDR2 are MNHEY and SMNVEV (reference sequence). The CDR3 covers 16 residues.

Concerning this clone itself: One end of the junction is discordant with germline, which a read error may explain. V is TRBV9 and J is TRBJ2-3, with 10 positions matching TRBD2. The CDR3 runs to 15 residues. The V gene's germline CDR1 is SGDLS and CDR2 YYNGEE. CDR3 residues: CASSVESSGRIRRDF. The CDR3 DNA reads TGTGCCAGCAGCGTAGAATCTAGCGGGAGAATTAGGAGGGATTTT.

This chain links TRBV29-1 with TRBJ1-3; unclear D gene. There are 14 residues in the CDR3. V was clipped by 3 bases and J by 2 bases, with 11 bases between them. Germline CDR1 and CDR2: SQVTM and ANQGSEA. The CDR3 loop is CSVEVVEAGNTIYF. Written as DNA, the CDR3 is TGCAGCGTTGAGGTGGTAGAGGCTGGAAACACCATATATTTT.

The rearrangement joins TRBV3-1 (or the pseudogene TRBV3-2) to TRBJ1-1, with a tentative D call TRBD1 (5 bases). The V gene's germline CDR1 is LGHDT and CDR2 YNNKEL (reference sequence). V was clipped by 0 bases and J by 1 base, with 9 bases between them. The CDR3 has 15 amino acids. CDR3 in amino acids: CASSQDDSKNTEAFF. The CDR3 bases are TGTGCCAGCAGCCAAGATGACAGTAAGAACACTGAAGCTTTCTTT.

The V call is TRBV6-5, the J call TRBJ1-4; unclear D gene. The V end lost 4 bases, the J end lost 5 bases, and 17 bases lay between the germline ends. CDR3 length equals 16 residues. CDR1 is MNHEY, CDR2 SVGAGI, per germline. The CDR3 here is CASSSALDGYNEKLFF. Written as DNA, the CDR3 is TGTGCCAGCAGTTCGGCCCTGGACGGATACAATGAAAAACTGTTTTTT.

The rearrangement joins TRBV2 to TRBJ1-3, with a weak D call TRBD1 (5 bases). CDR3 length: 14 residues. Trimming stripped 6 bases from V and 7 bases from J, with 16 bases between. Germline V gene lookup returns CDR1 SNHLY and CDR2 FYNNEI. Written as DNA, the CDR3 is TGTGCCAGCAGGGGGGACGGCTGGCGTAACACCATATATTTT. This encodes CASRGDGWRNTIYF.

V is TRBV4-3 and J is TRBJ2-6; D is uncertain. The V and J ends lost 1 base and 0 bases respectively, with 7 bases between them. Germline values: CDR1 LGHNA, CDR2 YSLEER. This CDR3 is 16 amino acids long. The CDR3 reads CASSQALDSGANVLTF. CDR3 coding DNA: TGCGCCAGCAGCCAAGCCCTGGACTCTGGGGCCAACGTCCTGACTTTC.

The CDR3 reads CASSTGTGVNTEAFF. In nucleotides, the CDR3 is TGTGCCAGTAGTACTGGGACAGGGGTTAACACTGAAGCTTTCTTT. This chain links TRBV6-5 with TRBJ1-1, with 10 bases identical to TRBD1. Trimming at V came to 9 bases and at J to 2 bases, leaving 9 bases not matched to a gene. This CDR3 spans 15 amino acids. The V gene's germline CDR1 is MNHEY and CDR2 SVGAGI.

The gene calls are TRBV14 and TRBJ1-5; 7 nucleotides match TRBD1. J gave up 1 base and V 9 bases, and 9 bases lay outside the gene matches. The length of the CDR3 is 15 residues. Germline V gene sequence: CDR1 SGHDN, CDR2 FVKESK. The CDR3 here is CARGTEIVSNQPQHF. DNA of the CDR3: TGTGCCAGAGGGACAGAAATTGTAAGCAATCAGCCCCAGCATTTT.